This T cell receptor (beta chain) was profiled in a study of Tregs in tolerant kidney transplant recipients. Profiling relied on immunoSEQ multiplex PCR, and the TCRdb table lists in-frame clones only, not all of them. The table has about 110,000 clones, nearly 90% seen once. Trimming left V 0 bases short and J 7 bases short, with 14 bases between. The CDR3 is 14 residues long. Germline CDR1 and CDR2: SGHRS and YFSETQ. About this clone: Its antigen is as yet unknown.

The study, taken as a whole, reports: This study did not directly address biological reproducibility.

J is TRBJ2-7 and V is TRBV5-1; D is possibly TRBD1 (6 bases). The clonotype comes from a human donor who received a combined kidney and bone marrow transplant. Sequencing was performed on CD4+ T cells from blood, taken before the transplant. The DNA of the CDR3 is TGCGCCAGCAGCTTGGGGGTCCCCCAGGGGGAGCAGTACTTC. Translating gives CASSLGVPQGEQYF.